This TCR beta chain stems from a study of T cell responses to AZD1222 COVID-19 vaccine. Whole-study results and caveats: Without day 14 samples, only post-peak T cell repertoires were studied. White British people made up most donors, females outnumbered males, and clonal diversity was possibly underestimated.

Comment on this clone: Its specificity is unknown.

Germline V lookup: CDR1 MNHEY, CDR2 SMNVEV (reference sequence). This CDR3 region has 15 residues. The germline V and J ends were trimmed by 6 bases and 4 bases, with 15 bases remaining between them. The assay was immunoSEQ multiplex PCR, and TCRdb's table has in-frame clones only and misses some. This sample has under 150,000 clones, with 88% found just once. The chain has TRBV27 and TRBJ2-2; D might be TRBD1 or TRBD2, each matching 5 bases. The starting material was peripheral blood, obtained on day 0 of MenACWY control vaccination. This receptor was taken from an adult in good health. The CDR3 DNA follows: TGTGCCAGCAGCCCAACCGGGGCCGGCACCGGGGAGCTGTTTTTT. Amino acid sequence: CASSPTGAGTGELFF.